These 28 T cell receptor beta chains were sequenced from one sample in a study of blood T cell repertoires in COVID-19. Sequenced by immunoSEQ multiplex PCR; TCRdb stores in-frame clones only, minus some. The sample has 200,000 or so clones; about nine tenths are singletons. Sequencing used peripheral blood. The receptors here all came from a woman aged 55-75 years with acute or convalescent COVID-19.

The genes are TRBV6-5 and TRBJ1-2; D unresolved. V lost 7 bases, J lost 0 bases, and 6 bases lay in between. The CDR3 has 12 amino acids. Germline V gene data show CDR1 as MNHEY and CDR2 as SVGAGI. The DNA for the CDR3 is TGTGCCAGCACAGTTTCTAACTATGGCTACACCTTC. This gives the protein CASTVSNYGYTF.

This chain uses TRBV6-1 with TRBJ1-1; a weak D match, TRBD1 (6 bases). The germline V gene encodes CDR1 MNHNS and CDR2 SASEGT. V lost 4 bases and J lost 1, with 19 bases in between. The CDR3 consists of 17 residues. The CDR3 DNA follows: TGTGCCAGCAGTGCCCGCGCGGGGGCGTTTGGGAACACTGAAGCTTTCTTT. Amino acid sequence: CASSARAGAFGNTEAFF.

The rearrangement joins TRBV6-5 to TRBJ1-1; possibly TRBD1 for D (6 bases). The germline V gene has CDR1 MNHEY and CDR2 SVGAGI. V lost 4 bases to trimming and J lost 5 bases, with 11 bases between them. The CDR3 is 13 amino acids. In DNA form, the CDR3 reads TGTGCCAGCAGTTTGACAGGAAAAACTGAAGCTTTCTTT. It encodes CASSLTGKTEAFF.

The chain is built from TRBV14 and TRBJ2-7; D unresolved. The germline V gene encodes CDR1 SGHDN and CDR2 FVKESK. The CDR3 length is 14 residues. The V end lost 3 bases, the J end lost 9 bases, and 18 bases lay between the germline ends. The CDR3 spells CASSHTNWASRQYF. CDR3 sequence (DNA): TGTGCCAGCAGCCATACCAACTGGGCGTCGCGGCAGTACTTC.

The CDR3 DNA follows: TGTGCCACTAGACCCGGGACTAGCGGGAGAAGAGGAGATACGCAGTATTTT. Protein: CATRPGTSGRRGDTQYF. The V call is TRBV19, the J call TRBJ2-3; 14 bases map to TRBD2. Germline values: CDR1 LNHDA, CDR2 SQIVND (reference sequence). This CDR3 comprises 17 residues. J lost 5 bases, V lost 10 bases, and 14 bases had no gene match.

The chain recombines TRBV4-1 with TRBJ2-2, with TRBD1 identical over 11 bases. Germline V CDR1 and CDR2: MGHRA, YSYEKL. The CDR3 length is 16 residues. Trimming at V came to 6 bases and at J to 7 bases, leaving 10 bases not matched to a gene. The CDR3 here is CASSPAGQGAHGELFF. The CDR3 nucleotides read TGCGCCAGCAGTCCTGCCGGACAGGGGGCTCACGGGGAGCTGTTTTTT.

This clone was seen a few times. Written as DNA, the CDR3 is TGTGCCAGCAGGGTCCGGGACAGGGCCTACGAGCAGTACTTC. Its protein is CASRVRDRAYEQYF. The chain has TRBV28 and TRBJ2-7, with 9 bases identical to TRBD1. The CDR3 sequence is 14 residues long. The junction had 5 bases not matched to a gene; V was cut back by 6 bases and J by 2 bases. The germline CDR1 and CDR2 sequences are MDHEN and SYDVKM.

The chain is built from TRBV18 and TRBJ2-2; TRBD1 might be the D (5 bases). CDR3 length equals 16 residues. V lost 0 bases and J 4 bases, leaving 12 bases between the germline ends. Germline V gene data show CDR1 as KGHSH and CDR2 as LQKENI. The CDR3 coding sequence is TGTGCCAGCTCACCACCGACGACAGTTACCACCGGGGAGCTGTTTTTT. Amino acids: CASSPPTTVTTGELFF.

This clone was detected only a few times. The rearrangement joins TRBV9 to TRBJ2-5, with no clear D. CDR3 length: 15 amino acids. The germline V and J ends were trimmed by 1 base and 4 bases, with 14 bases remaining between them. Germline V lookup: CDR1 SGDLS, CDR2 YYNGEE. The chain's CDR3 is CASSVMDIRGETQYF. CDR3 DNA: TGTGCCAGCAGCGTAATGGATATCCGAGGAGAGACCCAGTACTTC.

The chain is built from TRBV20-1 and TRBJ2-7; D gene ambiguous. In germline, CDR1 is DFQATT, CDR2 SNEGSKA (reference sequence). Trimming shortened V by 4 bases and J by 3 bases, and 7 bases separated the two germline ends. The CDR3 consists of 11 residues. The CDR3 DNA is TGCAGTGCTACTCCAGTCTACGAGCAGTACTTC. This codes for CSATPVYEQYF.

The rearrangement uses TRBV10-1 and TRBJ2-6; D perhaps matches TRBD2 (5 bases). The V gene lost 7 bases and the J gene lost 0 bases, with 19 bases spanning the gap. CDR3 length: 18 amino acids. CDR1 and CDR2 from the germline V gene are WNHNN and SYGVQD (reference sequence). The CDR3 nucleotides are TGCGCCAGCACCGAGGGCCTGGTGATCCTCTCTGGGGCCAACGTCCTGACTTTC. It specifies CASTEGLVILSGANVLTF.

This clone showed up just a few times. V usage is TRBV30 and J usage is TRBJ1-3; 8 nucleotides align to TRBD1. Losses at the gene ends were 2 bases for V and 4 bases for J; bases not matched to a gene: 7. This CDR3 comprises 15 residues. Per germline, CDR1 GTSNPN and CDR2 SVGIG (reference sequence). CDR3 in amino acids: CAWSLRTGSGNTIYF. The DNA of the CDR3 is TGTGCCTGGAGTCTCAGGACAGGGAGCGGAAACACCATATATTTT.

The chain links TRBV18 to TRBJ2-2; 7 nucleotides line up with TRBD2. This CDR3 has 13 residues. In germline, CDR1 is KGHSH, CDR2 LQKENI. J gave up 7 bases and V 5 bases, and 4 bases lay outside the gene matches. This CDR3 is CASSRSGDGELFF. DNA for the CDR3: TGTGCCAGCTCAAGGAGCGGGGACGGGGAGCTGTTTTTT.

The chain couples TRBV25-1 to TRBJ1-1; 9 bases align to TRBD1. The V and J ends lost 5 bases and 1 base, in that order; junction bases with no gene match: 14. In germline, CDR1 is MGHDK, CDR2 SYGVNS. The CDR3 length is 18 residues. CDR3 sequence: CASSNPRTGAKGNTEAFF. The DNA of the CDR3 is TGTGCCAGCAGTAACCCTAGGACAGGGGCGAAGGGGAACACTGAAGCTTTCTTT.

The rearrangement uses TRBV4-2 and TRBJ2-3, with D maybe TRBD2 (7 bases). There are 19 residues in the CDR3. Between the trimmed V and J ends, which lost 4 bases and 4 bases, there was a span of 27 bases. The germline CDR1 and CDR2 sequences are LGHNA and YNFKEQ. The CDR3 bases are TGTGCCAGCAGCCGCCAAACGGGGGGCGGGCGGGTGGTTCCAGATACGCAGTATTTT. Encoded protein: CASSRQTGGGRVVPDTQYF.

This chain links TRBV28 with TRBJ2-3; 8 bases map to TRBD1. With 2 bases clipped from V and 4 bases from J, the junction kept 5 bases outside the gene matches. Per the germline V gene, CDR1 is MDHEN and CDR2 is SYDVKM. This CDR3 region has 15 residues. CDR3 in DNA: TGTGCCAGCAGTTTAAGGACAGGGAGGTCAGATACGCAGTATTTT. This encodes CASSLRTGRSDTQYF.

The CDR3 nucleotides read TGTGCCAGCAGCTTGTACAGGAACACTGAAGCTTTCTTT. As protein: CASSLYRNTEAFF. The chain recombines TRBV5-4 with TRBJ1-1, with D unclear. The CDR3 totals 13 residues. Trimming removed 1 base at V and 1 base at J, with 5 bases between. CDR1 is SGHNT, CDR2 YYREEE, per germline (reference sequence).

The CDR3 nucleotides are TGTGCCAGCAGCTCCGGAGGGCGGGGGAGGAATGGCTACACCTTC. The encoded protein is CASSSGGRGRNGYTF. The chain uses TRBV3-1 (or the pseudogene TRBV3-2) and TRBJ1-2, with D possibly TRBD1 on 5 matching bases. Trimming removed 5 bases from V and 6 bases from J, with 19 bases in between. The CDR3 has 15 residues. Germline-derived CDR1 and CDR2 are LGHDT and YNNKEL (reference sequence).

The rearrangement joins TRBV5-6 to TRBJ2-2, with D possibly matching TRBD2 (6 bases). CDR1 and CDR2 from the germline V gene are SGHDT and YYEEEE. The CDR3 length is 15 residues. Trimming stripped 0 bases from V and 8 bases from J, with 14 bases between. The CDR3: CASSLAGDFMGELFF. The CDR3 nucleotides read TGTGCCAGCAGCTTGGCGGGGGATTTCATGGGGGAGCTGTTTTTT.

The V gene is TRBV12-3 or TRBV12-4, the J gene TRBJ1-1; D remains ambiguous. V lost 3 bases and J lost 8, with 7 bases in between. The CDR3 consists of 11 residues. DNA for the CDR3: TGTGCCAGCAGTTTTCCAGTCGAAGCTTTCTTT. Amino acids: CASSFPVEAFF.

As DNA, the CDR3 is TGCGCCAGCAGCCAGGGTCTAGCGGGAGTGGGCAATGAGCAGTTCTTC. Protein sequence: CASSQGLAGVGNEQFF. The chain employs TRBV4-3 and TRBJ2-1, with 10 bases matching TRBD2. The V gene's germline CDR1 is LGHNA and CDR2 YSLEER. This CDR3 is built from 16 residues. Unmatched junction bases numbered 8, after V lost 3 bases and J lost 6 bases.

J is TRBJ2-1 and V is TRBV27; 9 bases agree with TRBD2. From germline, CDR1 is MNHEY and CDR2 SMNVEV (reference sequence). This CDR3 is 16 amino acids long. V lost 5 bases to trimming and J lost 8 bases; unmatched junction nucleotides: 13. The CDR3 region is CASSPRGREGKDEQFF. DNA for the CDR3: TGTGCCAGCAGTCCCAGAGGGCGGGAGGGTAAAGATGAGCAGTTCTTC.

This clone was counted once. This chain joins TRBV11-3 and TRBJ2-5; 10 bases are shared with TRBD2. The CDR3 loop spans 16 amino acids. Germline V lookup: CDR1 SGHNT, CDR2 YENEEA. After removal of 1 base from V and 4 bases from J, the junction contained 6 bases not matched to a gene. In DNA, the CDR3 is TGTGCCAGCAGCTTAGGGGTGACTAGCGGGCCAGAGACCCAGTACTTC. Its protein is CASSLGVTSGPETQYF.

The chain has TRBV5-4 and TRBJ1-1; no clear D. The CDR3 runs 14 residues. Trimming took off 4 bases at V and 3 bases at J, with 13 bases between the two ends. Germline values: CDR1 SGHNT, CDR2 YYREEE (reference sequence). CDR3 region: CASSIPNSDTEAFF. The CDR3 DNA is TGTGCCAGCAGCATTCCTAATTCGGACACTGAAGCTTTCTTT. Together with reference TRBV5-4 and TRBJ1-1, the CDR3 gives the full variable domain: ETGVTQSPTHLIKTRGQQVTLRCSSQSGHNTVSWYQQALGQGPQFIFQYYREEENGRGNFPPRFSGLQFPNYSSELNVNALELDDSALYLCASSIPNSDTEAFFGQGTRLTVV.

This clone was seen a handful of times. The CDR3 here is CASSLTTGGSPLHF. The DNA for the CDR3 is TGTGCCAGCAGCTTGACTACAGGGGGTTCACCCCTCCACTTT. The chain joins TRBV7-6 to TRBJ1-6, with 8 bases matching TRBD1. The V gene end was trimmed by 3 bases and the J gene end by 9 bases; junction bases not matched to a gene: 4. CDR3 size: 14 residues. The germline V gene has CDR1 SGHVS and CDR2 FNYEAQ.

The count of this clone is one. The genes are TRBV14 and TRBJ1-2, with D possibly matching TRBD1 (5 bases). Between the trimmed V and J ends, which lost 0 bases and 8 bases, there was a span of 16 bases. CDR1 SGHDN and CDR2 FVKESK come from the germline V gene. This CDR3 is 15 amino acids long. The DNA of the CDR3 is TGTGCCAGCAGCCAAGATCGAACAGGATGGAGAGGCTACACCTTC. Its protein is CASSQDRTGWRGYTF.

This chain connects TRBV11-2 to TRBJ1-1; D remains unclear. Germline V gene sequence: CDR1 SGHAT, CDR2 FQNNGV. Trimming removed 1 base from V and 8 bases from J, with 8 bases in between. CDR3 length: 12 residues. In nucleotides, the CDR3 is TGTGCCAGCAGCTTAGCGTCGCTAGAAGCTTTCTTT. It codes for CASSLASLEAFF.

This chain uses TRBV6-5 with TRBJ2-5; no definite D call. Trimming took 5 bases from V and 5 from J, leaving 9 bases between them. The V gene's germline CDR1 is MNHEY and CDR2 SVGAGI. This CDR3 has 12 residues. CDR3 protein: CASSRLGETQYF. The CDR3 coding sequence is TGTGCCAGCAGTCGACTTGGGGAGACCCAGTACTTC.